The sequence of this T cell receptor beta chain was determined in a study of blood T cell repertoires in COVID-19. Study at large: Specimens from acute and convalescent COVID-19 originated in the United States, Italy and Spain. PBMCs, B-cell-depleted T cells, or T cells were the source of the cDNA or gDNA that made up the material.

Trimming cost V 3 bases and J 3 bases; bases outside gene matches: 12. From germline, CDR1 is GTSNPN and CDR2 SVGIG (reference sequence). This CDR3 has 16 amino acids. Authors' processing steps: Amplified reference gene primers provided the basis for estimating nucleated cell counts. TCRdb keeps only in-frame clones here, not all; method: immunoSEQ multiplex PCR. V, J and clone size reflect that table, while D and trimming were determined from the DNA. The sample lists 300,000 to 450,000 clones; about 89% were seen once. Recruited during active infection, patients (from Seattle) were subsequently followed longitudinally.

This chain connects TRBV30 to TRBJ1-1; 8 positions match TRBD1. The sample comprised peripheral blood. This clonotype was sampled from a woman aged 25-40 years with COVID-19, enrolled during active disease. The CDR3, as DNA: TGTGCCTGGAGGGGCGACGCGGGACAGGTGGACACTGAAGCTTTCTTT. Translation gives CAWRGDAGQVDTEAFF.